Given below is one T cell receptor (beta chain) in context. Antigen: not known. RNA totalling about 0.45 to 1 ug underwent reverse transcription with random hexamers. With immunoSEQ multiplex PCR, TCR beta CDR3 was amplified across 54 Vbeta and 13 Jbeta. TCRdb ran MiXCR on the immunoSEQ multiplex PCR reads and lists one entry per CDR3 protein. The profile covers about 140,000 distinct CDR3 sequences, with approximately 95% appearing a single time and 0.13% to 0.15% taken by the ten largest. These data are taken from a study of CD8 T cells in Susac syndrome. Study-wide background: Within the sequenced Susac syndrome patient group, five or six exhibited active disease and eight were in remission.

Overall study results and limits: The CD4+ T cell repertoires in Susac syndrome did not show any clonal expansion.

Germline V CDR1 and CDR2: GTSNPN, SVGIG (reference sequence). This CDR3 spans 13 amino acids. V lost 0 bases, J lost 2 bases, and 6 bases lay in between. The V and J genes are TRBV30 and TRBJ2-3; D call uncertain. The sequence was collected from a human donor with Susac syndrome. Sequencing was done on a sample of CD4+ T cells from PBMCs. The CDR3 reads CAWSVETTDTQYF. DNA for the CDR3: TGTGCCTGGAGTGTCGAGACCACAGATACGCAGTATTTT.